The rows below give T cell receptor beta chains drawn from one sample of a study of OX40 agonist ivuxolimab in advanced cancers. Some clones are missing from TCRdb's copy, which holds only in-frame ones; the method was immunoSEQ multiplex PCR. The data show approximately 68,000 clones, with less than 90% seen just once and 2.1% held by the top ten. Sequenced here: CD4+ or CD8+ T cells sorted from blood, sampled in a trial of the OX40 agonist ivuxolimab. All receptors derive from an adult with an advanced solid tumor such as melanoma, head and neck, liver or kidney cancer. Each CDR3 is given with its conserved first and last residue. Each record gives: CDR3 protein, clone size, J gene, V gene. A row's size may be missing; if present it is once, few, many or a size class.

CASSPGLAGITGELFF	NA	TRBJ2-2	TRBV5-6
CASSPRGRGEKLFF	few	TRBJ1-4	TRBV6-6
CASSERRSSGNTIYF	NA	TRBJ1-3	TRBV19
CASSLGGRQGVTQYF	NA	TRBJ2-3	TRBV7-3
CASSPDSLVNSPLHF	NA	TRBJ1-6	TRBV7-8
CASSLRGGHYNEQFF	NA	TRBJ2-1	TRBV27
CASSELGGTEAFF	NA	TRBJ1-1	TRBV2
CASSNPTSGTRSDYNEQFF	few	TRBJ2-1	TRBV19
CASSFLGRTFSYEQYF	NA	TRBJ2-7	TRBV5-6
CASRTSSGNTIYF	NA	TRBJ1-3	TRBV7-9
CASSLSPGGATGYTF	NA	TRBJ1-2	TRBV28
CASSANRELNTF	NA	TRBJ1-2	TRBV28
CASSFLAGVADTQYF	NA	TRBJ2-3	TRBV5-1
CASSIGLAGYGEQFF	NA	TRBJ2-1	TRBV19
CASTTDRVGGYTF	NA	TRBJ1-2	TRBV28
CASTRGRGNTIYF	NA	TRBJ1-3	TRBV28
CASSLGVGNTGELFF	NA	TRBJ2-2	TRBV7-8
CASSIAGGRANEKLFF	NA	TRBJ1-4	TRBV19
CAWTSTGSDTEAFF	NA	TRBJ1-1	TRBV30
CATAVTYEQYF	NA	TRBJ2-7	TRBV6-6
CASSPQPGGEQYF	NA	TRBJ2-7	TRBV7-9
CASLRVGFQETQYF	NA	TRBJ2-5	TRBV5-5
CASSGNGKYQPQHF	NA	TRBJ1-5	TRBV6-1
CSVLQLQGASGGYTF	NA	TRBJ1-2	TRBV29-1
CASSEKQGANNEQFF	NA	TRBJ2-1	TRBV5-4
CASSLVAGSTDTQYF	NA	TRBJ2-3	TRBV5-8
CASSQDWGLAGISSYNEQFF	few	TRBJ2-1	TRBV4-3
CASSPIPRDSEAFF	once	TRBJ1-1	TRBV9
CASSQGQYNQPQHF	NA	TRBJ1-5	TRBV18
CAISGTFFSYNEQFF	NA	TRBJ2-1	TRBV10-3
CASSRTAYNSPLHF	NA	TRBJ1-6	TRBV6-1
CSVPPAGTYNEQFF	once	TRBJ2-1	TRBV29-1
CASSLDHRGYYGYTF	NA	TRBJ1-2	TRBV11-2
CASSPGDRVAFF	medium-sized	TRBJ1-1	TRBV28
CASSRTGPPTQNTEAFF	NA	TRBJ1-1	TRBV5-1
CASSPGQNYGYTF	NA	TRBJ1-2	TRBV11-2
CASSFADITQETQYF	NA	TRBJ2-5	TRBV5-6
CASSPSTSGGADYEQYF	NA	TRBJ2-7	TRBV9
CASSQDLTRETTNEKLFF	NA	TRBJ1-4	TRBV4-3
CASSVSGVLTDTQYF	NA	TRBJ2-3	TRBV19
CASSSTSGGLTTQYF	NA	TRBJ2-3	TRBV11-2
CASRGPNEKLFF	NA	TRBJ1-4	TRBV28
CASGLVPGGGRRMVSNQPQHF	NA	TRBJ1-5	TRBV12-5
CASSRGTGGAGQPQHF	NA	TRBJ1-5	TRBV7-2
CASSLTGLAYNEQFF	NA	TRBJ2-1	TRBV27
CASSTDRGTHNEQFF	NA	TRBJ2-1	TRBV6-5